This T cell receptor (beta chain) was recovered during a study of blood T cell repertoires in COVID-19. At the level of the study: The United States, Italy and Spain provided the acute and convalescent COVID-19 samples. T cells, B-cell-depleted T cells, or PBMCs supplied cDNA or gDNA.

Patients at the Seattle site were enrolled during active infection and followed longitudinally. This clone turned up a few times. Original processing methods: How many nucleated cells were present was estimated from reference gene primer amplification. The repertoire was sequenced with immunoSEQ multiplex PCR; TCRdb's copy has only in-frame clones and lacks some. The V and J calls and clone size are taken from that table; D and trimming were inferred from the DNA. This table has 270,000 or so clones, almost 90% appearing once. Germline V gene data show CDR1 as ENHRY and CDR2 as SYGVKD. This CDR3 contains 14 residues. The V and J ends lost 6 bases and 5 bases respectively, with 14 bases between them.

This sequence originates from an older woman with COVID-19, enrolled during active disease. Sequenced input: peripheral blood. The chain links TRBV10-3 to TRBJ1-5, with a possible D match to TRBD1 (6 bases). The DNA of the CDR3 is TGTGCCATCAGCGCTACAGGGTTCGATCAGCCCCAGCATTTT. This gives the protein CAISATGFDQPQHF.